This TCR beta chain is from a study of blood T cell repertoires in COVID-19. Study details: T cells, B-cell-depleted T cells, or PBMCs provided the cDNA or gDNA that served as material.

Original methodology: Estimation of nucleated cell counts was performed using reference gene primer amplification. Sequencing used immunoSEQ multiplex PCR; TCRdb keeps in-frame clones, though not all of them. V and J calls and clone size follow that table, whereas D and trimming were derived from the DNA. This repertoire shows approximately 140,000 clones, approximately 80% found once; its top ten account for 5.5% to 7%. Germline V gene sequence: CDR1 SGHKS, CDR2 YYEKEE (reference sequence). The CDR3 sequence is 13 residues long. The V and J ends lost 5 bases and 5 bases, in that order; junction bases with no gene match: 6.

The chain carries TRBV5-5 and TRBJ2-5; the match to TRBD2 covers 7 bases. The TCR comes from a human donor in a cohort sampled during active COVID-19. Sequencing was performed on peripheral blood. As DNA, the CDR3 is TGTGCCAGCAGGTGGGGGGGTCTTGAGACCCAGTACTTC. Amino acids: CASRWGGLETQYF.